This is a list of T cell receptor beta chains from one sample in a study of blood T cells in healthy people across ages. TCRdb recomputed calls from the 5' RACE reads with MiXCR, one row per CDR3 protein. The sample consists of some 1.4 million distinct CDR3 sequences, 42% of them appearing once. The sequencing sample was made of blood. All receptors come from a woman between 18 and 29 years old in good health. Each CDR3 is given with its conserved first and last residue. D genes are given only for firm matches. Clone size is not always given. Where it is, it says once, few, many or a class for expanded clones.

DNA: TGCGCCAGCAGCCAAGATCGCCAGGGACAGGGCTATGGCTACACCTTC; CDR3: CASSQDRQGQGYGYTF; D: TRBD1; size: few; J: TRBJ1-2; V: TRBV4-1
DNA: TGTGCCAGCTCACCAAAAGGTGCTGGGGCCAACGTCCTGACTTTC; CDR3: CASSPKGAGANVLTF; D: .; size: .; J: TRBJ2-6; V: TRBV18
DNA: TGTGCCAGCGAGACCGGGACCAAAAACGGCTACACCTTC; CDR3: CASETGTKNGYTF; D: .; size: few; J: TRBJ1-2; V: TRBV28
DNA: TGTGCCTGGACCTTAGGACAGACTAGCACAGATACGCAGTATTTT; CDR3: CAWTLGQTSTDTQYF; D: .; size: .; J: TRBJ2-3; V: TRBV30
DNA: TGTGCCAGCAGCTTATCAGGACCCTTCCGAACAGATACGCAGTATTTT; CDR3: CASSLSGPFRTDTQYF; D: .; size: .; J: TRBJ2-3; V: TRBV7-9
DNA: TGTGCCAGCAGTTATCGAGGGGATATCTACGAGCAGTACTTC; CDR3: CASSYRGDIYEQYF; D: .; size: few; J: TRBJ2-7; V: TRBV12-3/TRBV12-4
DNA: TGTGCCAGCAGCCGCTTAGGGGGGAGCTCCTACAATGAGCAGTTCTTC; CDR3: CASSRLGGSSYNEQFF; D: .; size: .; J: TRBJ2-1; V: TRBV14
DNA: TGTGCCAGCAGCAGAGATGGTTCGGGCAACTACGAGCAGTACTTC; CDR3: CASSRDGSGNYEQYF; D: .; size: .; J: TRBJ2-7; V: TRBV6-2/TRBV6-3
DNA: TGTGCCAGCAGCCTCAAGATCGGGGCCACAGATACGCAGTATTTT; CDR3: CASSLKIGATDTQYF; D: .; size: .; J: TRBJ2-3; V: TRBV6-6
DNA: TGCAGTGCTAGTGTGGACAGGGGAGGGTTCTATGGCTACACCTTC; CDR3: CSASVDRGGFYGYTF; D: TRBD1; size: few; J: TRBJ1-2; V: TRBV20-1
DNA: TGTGCCAGCCATGACAGGGGTTGGGGCTACACCTTC; CDR3: CASHDRGWGYTF; D: TRBD1; size: .; J: TRBJ1-2; V: TRBV27
DNA: TGCGCCAGCAGCTTGGAGTTTTCCGGTACTGCAGAGACCCAGTACTTC; CDR3: CASSLEFSGTAETQYF; D: .; size: .; J: TRBJ2-5; V: TRBV5-1
DNA: TGCGCCAGCAGCTTGGAAGTGGGGCCCAATCAGCCCCAGCATTTT; CDR3: CASSLEVGPNQPQHF; D: .; size: .; J: TRBJ1-5; V: TRBV5-1
DNA: TGTGCCAGCAGTGAAGCGGTGGAGGAGGGAGAGACCCAGTACTTC; CDR3: CASSEAVEEGETQYF; D: .; size: few; J: TRBJ2-5; V: TRBV2
DNA: TGTGCCAGTGGCTGGGGGGAGCAGTACTTC; CDR3: CASGWGEQYF; D: .; size: once; J: TRBJ2-7; V: TRBV3-1
DNA: TGCGCCAGCAGCCAAGTAGGCCAGCCTTCCTACGAGCAGTACTTC; CDR3: CASSQVGQPSYEQYF; D: .; size: .; J: TRBJ2-7; V: TRBV4-1
DNA: TGCAGTGCTAGTGCGCTACTAGCGGGCACAGATACGCAGTATTTT; CDR3: CSASALLAGTDTQYF; D: TRBD2; size: .; J: TRBJ2-3; V: TRBV20-1